What follows are 6 T cell receptor beta chains derived from one specimen sequenced in a study of CD8 T cells in Susac syndrome. An input of roughly 0.45 to 1 ug of RNA was subjected to reverse transcription using random hexamers. TCRdb processed the immunoSEQ multiplex PCR reads anew with MiXCR; each CDR3 protein has one entry. This table holds about 150,000 distinct CDR3 sequences, just under 95% found once. Sequencing was carried out using CD8+ T cells from PBMCs. These TCRs come from a human donor with multiple sclerosis.

The chain carries TRBV28 and TRBJ1-2; unclear D gene. The germline V gene encodes CDR1 MDHEN and CDR2 SYDVKM. The CDR3 consists of 10 residues. The V gene lost 8 bases and the J gene lost 4 bases, with 5 bases spanning the gap. The CDR3 DNA reads TGTGCCAGCGGGCTCTATGGCTACACCTTC. Translation gives CASGLYGYTF.

This clonotype was recorded only once. The CDR3 loop reads CAWSWENSNYGYTF. CDR3 DNA sequence: TGTGCCTGGAGTTGGGAGAACTCTAACTATGGCTACACCTTC. The genes are TRBV30 and TRBJ1-2; D unresolved. V lost 2 bases and J lost 0, with 10 bases in between. Germline V lookup: CDR1 GTSNPN, CDR2 SVGIG (reference sequence). The CDR3 covers 14 residues.

The chain is built from TRBV13 and TRBJ1-5; D is undetermined. Trimming pared 4 bases from V and 6 bases from J, leaving 13 bases between. The CDR3 covers 14 residues. The germline CDR1 and CDR2 sequences are PRHDT and FYEKMQ (reference sequence). The CDR3 nucleotides read TGTGCCAGCAGCTCCGGCGGAGGCATTCAGCCCCAGCATTTT. Translating gives CASSSGGGIQPQHF.

The V call is TRBV12-3 or TRBV12-4, the J call TRBJ1-5, with D unclear. Trimming left V 5 bases short and J 1 base short, with 15 bases between. CDR3 size: 16 residues. DNA for the CDR3: TGTGCCAGCAGTCCCCCGGGCCTGCGGAGCAATCAGCCCCAGCATTTT. This gives the protein CASSPPGLRSNQPQHF.

The chain uses TRBV27 and TRBJ2-5; D remains ambiguous. Trimming removed 6 bases at V and 1 base at J, with 6 bases between. Looked up from germline, CDR1 is MNHEY and CDR2 is SMNVEV (reference sequence). The CDR3 spans 12 residues. CDR3 sequence: CASRGPQETQYF. DNA of the CDR3: TGTGCCAGCAGGGGTCCCCAAGAGACCCAGTACTTC.

The chain uses TRBV12-3 or TRBV12-4 and TRBJ1-2, with unresolved D. Trimming removed 5 bases at V and 4 bases at J, with 17 bases between. The CDR3 runs 15 residues. The CDR3: CASSDMWEGPYGYTF. CDR3 in DNA: TGTGCCAGCAGTGACATGTGGGAGGGCCCCTATGGCTACACCTTC.